The clone carrying this T cell receptor beta chain has just one count. This record belongs to a study of blood T cell repertoires in COVID-19. About the study: Acute-phase and convalescent COVID-19 samples originated in the United States, Italy and Spain. T cells, B-cell-depleted T cells, or PBMCs supplied cDNA or gDNA.

In the authors' workflow: Estimation of nucleated cell counts relied on the amplification of reference gene primers. Assay used: immunoSEQ multiplex PCR; TCRdb lists only in-frame clones, some missing. V and J calls and clone size follow that table, whereas D and trimming were derived from the DNA. The sample lists some 30,000 clones, around 84% occurring once. Sequenced: peripheral blood. The origin of this receptor is a human donor in a cohort sampled during active COVID-19. The donor label of this sample is uncertain.

The CDR3: CASSYGEDSYGYTF. CDR3 coding DNA: TGTGCCAGCAGTTACGGGGAGGATAGCTATGGCTACACCTTC. The gene calls are TRBV6-5 and TRBJ1-2; D gene uncertain. The germline V and J ends were trimmed by 2 bases and 4 bases, with 11 bases remaining between them. The CDR3 totals 14 residues. CDR1 and CDR2 from the germline V gene are MNHEY and SVGAGI.